This T cell receptor (beta chain) was recovered during a study of blood T cell repertoires in COVID-19. Across the whole study: From T cells, B-cell-depleted T cells, or PBMCs came the material, which was cDNA or gDNA.

Germline V gene sequence: CDR1 LGHDT, CDR2 YNNKEL (reference sequence). V gave up 4 bases and J gave up 5 bases, with 17 bases separating them. The CDR3 sequence is 15 residues long. Self-reported history from a screening survey and questionnaire set each donor's cohort. It was within 2 weeks before study entry that exposed participants met a COVID-19 case. In the original processing: Estimation of nucleated cell counts relied on the amplification of reference gene primers. Clones were sequenced by immunoSEQ multiplex PCR, and TCRdb holds only the in-frame ones, with some missing. V and J calls and clone size are those listed in that table; D and trimming were worked out from the DNA. The sample has under 250,000 clones; 83% are singletons.

Material for sequencing was PBMCs or T cells enriched from blood (not recorded which). The chain links TRBV3-1 (or the pseudogene TRBV3-2) to TRBJ1-1; D is undetermined. The source of this sequence is a woman aged 45-65 years who had been exposed to COVID-19. CDR3 in amino acids: CASSLTGGRRTEAFF. DNA for the CDR3: TGTGCCAGCAGCCTTACTGGAGGGCGGCGGACTGAAGCTTTCTTT.